The clone carrying this TCR beta chain occurred once. The conserved final phenylalanine or tryptophan is absent from the CDR3, which likely points to a read error. Because the CDR3's place on the DNA is in doubt, the DNA is left out and the CDR3 is given as listed by TCRdb. The sample originates from a study of CD8+CD57+ T cells in acquired aplastic anemia. About the research overall: Sorting CD4+ and CD8+ cells gave DNA averaging around 3 ug.

The use of genomic DNA as template underpinned the TCR beta VDJ and CDR3 profiling. In TCRdb, the reads were re-called with MiXCR into one record per CDR3 protein. The sample includes about 270,000 distinct CDR3 sequences, less than 85% seen only once; the top ten take 35% to 50%. It was patients with CD8+CD57+ cell expansion by flow cytometry who were chosen for sequencing. From germline, CDR1 is SEHNR and CDR2 FQNEAQ (reference sequence). The CDR3 is 13 amino acids in total, end residues counted. V and J are TRBV7-9 and TRBJ1-6; TRBD1 reflects the table's D call only, with no check against the DNA. The receptor was derived from a human donor with aplastic anemia. Input material: sorted CD4+, CD8+, or CD8+CD57+ T cells (not recorded which) from PBMCs. The CDR3 spells CASSSSDTQYFRP.